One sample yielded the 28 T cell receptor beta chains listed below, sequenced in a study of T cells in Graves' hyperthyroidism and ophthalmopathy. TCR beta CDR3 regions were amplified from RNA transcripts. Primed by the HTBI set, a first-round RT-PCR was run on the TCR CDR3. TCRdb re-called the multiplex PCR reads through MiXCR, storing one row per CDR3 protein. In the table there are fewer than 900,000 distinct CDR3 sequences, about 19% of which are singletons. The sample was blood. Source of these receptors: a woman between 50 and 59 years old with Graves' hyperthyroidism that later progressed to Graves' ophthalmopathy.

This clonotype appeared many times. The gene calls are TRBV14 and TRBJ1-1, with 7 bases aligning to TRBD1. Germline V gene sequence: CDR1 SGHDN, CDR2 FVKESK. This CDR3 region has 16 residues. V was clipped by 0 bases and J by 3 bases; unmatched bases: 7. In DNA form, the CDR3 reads TGTGCCAGCAGCCAAGATCAGGGGGTGGGGGACACTGAAGCTTTCTTT. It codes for CASSQDQGVGDTEAFF.

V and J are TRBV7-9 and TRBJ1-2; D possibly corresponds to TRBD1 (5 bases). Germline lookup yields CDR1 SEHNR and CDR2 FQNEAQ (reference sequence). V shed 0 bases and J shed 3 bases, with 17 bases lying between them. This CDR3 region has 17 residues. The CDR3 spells CASSLAGQTKNHYGYTF. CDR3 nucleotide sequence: TGTGCCAGCAGCTTAGCGGGGCAGACAAAAAACCACTATGGCTACACCTTC.

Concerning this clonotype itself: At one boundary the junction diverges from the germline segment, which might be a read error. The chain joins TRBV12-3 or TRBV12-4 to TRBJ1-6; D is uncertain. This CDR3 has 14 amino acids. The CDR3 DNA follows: TGTGCCAGCGGTTTCTCGGGAAATAATTCACCCCTCCACTTT. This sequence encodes CASGFSGNNSPLHF.

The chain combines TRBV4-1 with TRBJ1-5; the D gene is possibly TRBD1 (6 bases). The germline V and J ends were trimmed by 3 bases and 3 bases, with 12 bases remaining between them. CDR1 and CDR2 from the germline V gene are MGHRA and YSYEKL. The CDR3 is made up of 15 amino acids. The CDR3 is CASSQSDSDNQPQHF. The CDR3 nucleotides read TGCGCCAGCAGCCAGTCGGACAGCGACAATCAGCCCCAGCATTTT.

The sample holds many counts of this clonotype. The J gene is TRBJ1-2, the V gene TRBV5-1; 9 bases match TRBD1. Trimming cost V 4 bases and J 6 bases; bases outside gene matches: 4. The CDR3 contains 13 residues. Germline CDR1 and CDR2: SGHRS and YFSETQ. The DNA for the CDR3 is TGCGCCAGCAGCCTAAGGGACAGGGATGGCTACACCTTC. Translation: CASSLRDRDGYTF. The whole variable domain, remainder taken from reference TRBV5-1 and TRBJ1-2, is KAGVTQTPRYLIKTRGQQVTLSCSPISGHRSVSWYQQTPGQGLQFLFEYFSETQRNKGNFPGRFSGRQFSNSRSEMNVSTLELGDSALYLCASSLRDRDGYTFGSGTRLTVV.

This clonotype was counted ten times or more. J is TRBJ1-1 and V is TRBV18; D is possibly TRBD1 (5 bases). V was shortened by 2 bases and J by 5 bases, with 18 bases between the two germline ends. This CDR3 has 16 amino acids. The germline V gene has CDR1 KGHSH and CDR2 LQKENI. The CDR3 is CASSPGGVVLRTEAFF. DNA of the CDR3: TGTGCCAGCTCACCAGGGGGGGTTGTGTTGAGAACTGAAGCTTTCTTT.

In DNA, the CDR3 is TGTGCCAGCAGTTACTTTGCCGCTAGCGGGGGATCTAGTGAGCAGTTCTTC. Translation gives CASSYFAASGGSSEQFF. The rearrangement joins TRBV6-2 or TRBV6-3 to TRBJ2-1; 10 positions match TRBD2. Germline V CDR1 and CDR2: MNHEY, SVGEGT. The CDR3 runs to 17 residues. J gave up 9 bases and V 1 base, and 12 bases lay outside the gene matches.

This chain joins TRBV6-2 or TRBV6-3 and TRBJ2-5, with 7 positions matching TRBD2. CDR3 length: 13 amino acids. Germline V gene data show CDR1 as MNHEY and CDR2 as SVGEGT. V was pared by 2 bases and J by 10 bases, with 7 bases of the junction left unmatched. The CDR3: CASSYSTSEIQYF. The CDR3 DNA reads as TGTGCCAGCAGTTACAGCACTAGCGAAATCCAGTACTTC.

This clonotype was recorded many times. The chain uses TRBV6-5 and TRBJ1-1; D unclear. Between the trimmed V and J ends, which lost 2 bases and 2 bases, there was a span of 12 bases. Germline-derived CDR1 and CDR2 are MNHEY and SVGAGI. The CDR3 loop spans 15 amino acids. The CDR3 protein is CASSYASGYNTEAFF. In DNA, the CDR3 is TGTGCCAGCAGTTACGCGTCGGGGTATAACACTGAAGCTTTCTTT.

In DNA form, the CDR3 reads TGCGCCAGCAGCCAGGATGGCCATAACGCAGATACGCAGTATTTT. Its translation is CASSQDGHNADTQYF. The chain uses TRBV5-1 and TRBJ2-3; D is unresolved. CDR1 and CDR2 (germline): SGHRS, YFSETQ. V lost 4 bases and J lost 4, with 16 bases in between. CDR3 length: 15 amino acids.

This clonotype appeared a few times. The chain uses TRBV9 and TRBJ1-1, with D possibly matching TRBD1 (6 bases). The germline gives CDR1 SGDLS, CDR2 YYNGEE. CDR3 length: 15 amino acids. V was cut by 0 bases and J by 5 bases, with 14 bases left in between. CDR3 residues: CASSVVEGGRTEAFF. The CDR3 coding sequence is TGTGCCAGCAGCGTAGTTGAAGGGGGAAGGACTGAAGCTTTCTTT. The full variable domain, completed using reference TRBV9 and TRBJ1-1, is DSGVTQTPKHLITATGQRVTLRCSPRSGDLSVYWYQQSLDQGLQFLIQYYNGEERAKGNILERFSAQQFPDLHSELNLSSLELGDSALYFCASSVVEGGRTEAFFGQGTRLTVV.

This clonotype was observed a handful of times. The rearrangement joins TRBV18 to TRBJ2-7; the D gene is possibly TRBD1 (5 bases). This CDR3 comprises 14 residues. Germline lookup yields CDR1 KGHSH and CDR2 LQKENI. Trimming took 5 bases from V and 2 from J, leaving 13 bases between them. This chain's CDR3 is CASSSPTVTYEQYF. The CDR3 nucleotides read TGTGCCAGCTCATCCCCGACAGTGACCTACGAGCAGTACTTC.

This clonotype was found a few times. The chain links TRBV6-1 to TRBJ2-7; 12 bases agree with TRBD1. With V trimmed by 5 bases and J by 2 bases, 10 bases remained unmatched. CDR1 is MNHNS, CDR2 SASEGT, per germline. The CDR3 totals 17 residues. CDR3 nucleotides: TGTGCCAGCAGTCGGGGACAGGGGGCTGGAAGAGCCTACGAGCAGTACTTC. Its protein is CASSRGQGAGRAYEQYF.

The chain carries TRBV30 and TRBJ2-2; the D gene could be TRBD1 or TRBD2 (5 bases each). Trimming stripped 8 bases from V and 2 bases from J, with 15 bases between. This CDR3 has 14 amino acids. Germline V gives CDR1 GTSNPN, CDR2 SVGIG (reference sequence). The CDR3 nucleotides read TGTGCCCGCAGTGCCGGGGCCAACACCGGGGAGCTGTTTTTT. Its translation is CARSAGANTGELFF.

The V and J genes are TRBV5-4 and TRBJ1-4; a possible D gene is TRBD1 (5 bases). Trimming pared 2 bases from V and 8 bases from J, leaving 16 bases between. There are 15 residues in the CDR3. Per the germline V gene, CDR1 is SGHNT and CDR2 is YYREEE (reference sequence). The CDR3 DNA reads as TGTGCCAGCAGCTTAGGAGGGGATTCAATGGAAAAACTGTTTTTT. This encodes CASSLGGDSMEKLFF.

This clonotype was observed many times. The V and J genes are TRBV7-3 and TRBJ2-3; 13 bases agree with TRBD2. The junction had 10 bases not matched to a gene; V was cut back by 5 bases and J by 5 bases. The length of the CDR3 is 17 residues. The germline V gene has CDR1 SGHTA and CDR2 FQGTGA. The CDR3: CASSPRLAGGRGDTQYF. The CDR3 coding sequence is TGTGCCAGCAGCCCCAGACTAGCGGGGGGCCGGGGAGATACGCAGTATTTT.

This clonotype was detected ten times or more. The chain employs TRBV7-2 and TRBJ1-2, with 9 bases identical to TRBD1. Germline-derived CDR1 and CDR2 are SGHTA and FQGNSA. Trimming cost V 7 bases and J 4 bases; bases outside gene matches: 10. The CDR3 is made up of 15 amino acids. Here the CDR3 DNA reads TGTGCCAGCATCAGAGGTTCGGACAGGGGCTATGGCTACACCTTC. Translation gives CASIRGSDRGYGYTF. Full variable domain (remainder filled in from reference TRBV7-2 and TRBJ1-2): GAGVSQSPSNKVTEKGKDVELRCDPISGHTALYWYRQSLGQGLEFLIYFQGNSAPDKSGLPSDRFSAERTGGSVSTLTIQRTQQEDSAVYLCASIRGSDRGYGYTFGSGTRLTVV.

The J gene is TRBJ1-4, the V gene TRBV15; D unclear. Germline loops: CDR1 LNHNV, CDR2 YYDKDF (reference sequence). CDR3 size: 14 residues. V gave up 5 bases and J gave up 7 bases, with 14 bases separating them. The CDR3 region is CATSEWANGEKLFF. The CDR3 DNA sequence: TGTGCCACCAGCGAGTGGGCGAACGGTGAAAAACTGTTTTTT.

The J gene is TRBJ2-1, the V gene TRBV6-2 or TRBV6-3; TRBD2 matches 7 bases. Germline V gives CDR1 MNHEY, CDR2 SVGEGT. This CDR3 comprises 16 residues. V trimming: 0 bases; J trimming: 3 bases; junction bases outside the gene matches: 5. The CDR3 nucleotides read TGTGCCAGCAGTTACTCGGGGGGGGGGATCTACAATGAGCAGTTCTTC. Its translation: CASSYSGGGIYNEQFF.

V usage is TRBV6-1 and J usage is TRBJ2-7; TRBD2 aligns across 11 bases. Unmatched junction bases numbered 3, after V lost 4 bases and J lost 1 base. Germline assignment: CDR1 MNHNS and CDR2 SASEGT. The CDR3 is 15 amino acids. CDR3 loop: CASSGGTSGSYEQYF. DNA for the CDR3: TGTGCCAGCAGTGGAGGGACTAGCGGTTCCTACGAGCAGTACTTC.

CDR3 sequence reads: CASSQVVHRHYGYTF. CDR3 in DNA: TGTGCCAGCAGCCAAGTAGTCCACCGTCACTATGGCTACACCTTC. The chain joins TRBV4-2 to TRBJ1-2; D uncertain. This CDR3 has 15 amino acids. Germline V gene lookup returns CDR1 LGHNA and CDR2 YNFKEQ. V gave up 1 base and J gave up 3 bases, with 12 bases separating them.

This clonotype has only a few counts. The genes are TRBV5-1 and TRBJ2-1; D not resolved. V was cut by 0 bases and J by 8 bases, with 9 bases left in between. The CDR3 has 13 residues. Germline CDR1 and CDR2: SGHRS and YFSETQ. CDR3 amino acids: CASSLVGIDEQFF. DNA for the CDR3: TGCGCCAGCAGCTTGGTTGGGATCGATGAGCAGTTCTTC.

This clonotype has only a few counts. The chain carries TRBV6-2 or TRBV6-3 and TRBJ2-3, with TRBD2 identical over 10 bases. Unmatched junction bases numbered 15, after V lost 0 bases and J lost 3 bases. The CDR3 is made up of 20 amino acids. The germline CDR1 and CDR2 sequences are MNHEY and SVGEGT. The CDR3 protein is CASSYSSSLAGDLVTDTQYF. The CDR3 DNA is TGTGCCAGCAGTTACTCGAGCTCCCTAGCGGGGGACTTGGTGACAGATACGCAGTATTTT.

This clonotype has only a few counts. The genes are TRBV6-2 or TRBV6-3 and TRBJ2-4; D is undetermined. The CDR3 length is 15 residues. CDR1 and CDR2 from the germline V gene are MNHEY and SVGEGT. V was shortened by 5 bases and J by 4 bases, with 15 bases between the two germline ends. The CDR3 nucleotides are TGTGCCAGCAGTCCAAACCCCGCGGCGAAAAACATTCAGTACTTC. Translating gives CASSPNPAAKNIQYF.

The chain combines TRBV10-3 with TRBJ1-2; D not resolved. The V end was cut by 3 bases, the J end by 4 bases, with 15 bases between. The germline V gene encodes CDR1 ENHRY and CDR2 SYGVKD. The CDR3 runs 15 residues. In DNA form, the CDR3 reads TGTGCCATCAGTGATTCTGGACGGCTTATCTATGGCTACACCTTC. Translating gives CAISDSGRLIYGYTF.

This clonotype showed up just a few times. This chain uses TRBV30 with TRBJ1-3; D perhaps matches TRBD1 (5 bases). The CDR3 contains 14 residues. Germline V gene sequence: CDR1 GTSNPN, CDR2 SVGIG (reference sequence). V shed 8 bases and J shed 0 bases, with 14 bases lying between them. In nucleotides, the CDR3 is TGTGCCGGACAACGAACTAGCTCTGGAAACACCATATATTTT. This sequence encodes CAGQRTSSGNTIYF. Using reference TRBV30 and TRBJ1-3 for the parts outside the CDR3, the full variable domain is SQTIHQWPATLVQPVGSPLSLECTVEGTSNPNLYWYRQAAGRGLQLLFYSVGIGQISSEVPQNLSASRPQDRQFILSSKKLLLSDSGFYLCAGQRTSSGNTIYFGEGSWLTVV.

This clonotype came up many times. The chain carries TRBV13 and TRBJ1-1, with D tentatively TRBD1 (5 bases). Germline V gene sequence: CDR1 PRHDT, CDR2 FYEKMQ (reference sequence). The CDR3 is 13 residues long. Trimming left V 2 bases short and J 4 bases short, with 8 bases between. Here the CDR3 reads CASSLLQGTEAFF. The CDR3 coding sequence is TGTGCCAGCAGCTTACTTCAGGGCACTGAAGCTTTCTTT.

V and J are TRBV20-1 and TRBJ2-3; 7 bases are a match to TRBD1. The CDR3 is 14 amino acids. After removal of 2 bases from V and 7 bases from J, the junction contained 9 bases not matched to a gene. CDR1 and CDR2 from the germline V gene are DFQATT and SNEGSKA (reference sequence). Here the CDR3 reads CSARSPLTGNTQYF. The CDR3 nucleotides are TGCAGTGCTAGATCCCCACTGACAGGGAATACGCAGTATTTT.